Presented here are 5 T cell receptor beta chains from one specimen sequenced in a study of cytomegalovirus exposure and HLA in healthy donors (dated by TCRdb to between 2016 and 2019). The library was produced with the immunoSEQ multiplex PCR assay. For the multiplex PCR, a mixture combining 60 forward primers for TCR Vbeta segments and 13 reverse primers for TCR Jbeta segments was used. The clones in this table, taken by TCRdb from immuneACCESS, are in-frame only. Not every clone is retained; where verified, under half of the shortfall comes from an unresolved V gene, and the cause of the rest is unknown. Within this sample are approximately 85,000 clones, with around 62% of them counted one time only. The ten largest clones capture approximately 5% of the sample. The sample was PBMCs. These receptors all come from a woman in her 30s in good health and CMV-seropositive.

This clone was recorded only once. The chain joins TRBV6-4 to TRBJ2-3; perhaps TRBD1 as D (6 bases). The CDR3 totals 15 residues. Trimming took off 2 bases at V and 2 bases at J, with 11 bases between the two ends. CDR1 MRHNA and CDR2 SNTAGT come from the germline V gene. CDR3 sequence reads: CASSDGGGSTDTQYF. CDR3 nucleotide sequence: TGTGCCAGCAGTGACGGGGGCGGCTCCACAGATACGCAGTATTTT.

J is TRBJ2-7 and V is TRBV27, with D unresolved. Deletions cut 5 bases from V and 0 bases from J, with 8 bases between. Germline V gene lookup returns CDR1 MNHEY and CDR2 SMNVEV (reference sequence). This CDR3 has 13 residues. CDR3 bases: TGTGCCAGCAGTGAACAGACCTCCTACGAGCAGTACTTC. Protein: CASSEQTSYEQYF.

The rearrangement joins TRBV4-1 to TRBJ2-5; 9 bases fit TRBD1. Unmatched junction bases numbered 7, after V lost 1 base and J lost 4 bases. Germline V CDR1 and CDR2: MGHRA, YSYEKL. This CDR3 has 16 residues. The CDR3 region has the DNA TGCGCCAGCAGCCAAGGACGGACAGGGGTAGGAGAGACCCAGTACTTC. Amino acid sequence: CASSQGRTGVGETQYF.

V gene TRBV7-2 combines with J gene TRBJ2-1; D is unclear. The germline V gene encodes CDR1 SGHTA and CDR2 FQGNSA. This CDR3 region has 17 residues. The V end lost 2 bases, the J end lost 0 bases, and 14 bases lay between the germline ends. CDR3 in amino acids: CASSLTRWVTSYNEQFF. The CDR3 DNA is TGTGCCAGCAGCTTAACGAGGTGGGTTACCTCCTACAATGAGCAGTTCTTC.

A few counts support this clone. V usage is TRBV18 and J usage is TRBJ2-5; D unclear. Trimming took 9 bases from V and 1 from J, leaving 6 bases between them. CDR3 length: 11 residues. The germline V gene encodes CDR1 KGHSH and CDR2 LQKENI. CDR3 protein: CASKLQETQYF. In DNA, the CDR3 is TGTGCCAGTAAACTCCAAGAGACCCAGTACTTC.